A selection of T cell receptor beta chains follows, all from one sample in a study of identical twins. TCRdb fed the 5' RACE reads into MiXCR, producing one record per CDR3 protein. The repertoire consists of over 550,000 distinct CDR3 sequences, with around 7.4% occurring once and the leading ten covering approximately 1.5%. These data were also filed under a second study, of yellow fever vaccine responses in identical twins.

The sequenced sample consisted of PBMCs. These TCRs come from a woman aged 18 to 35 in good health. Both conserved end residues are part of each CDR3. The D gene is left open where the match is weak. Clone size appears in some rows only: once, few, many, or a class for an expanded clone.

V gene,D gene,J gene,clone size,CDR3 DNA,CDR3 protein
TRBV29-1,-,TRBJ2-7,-,TGCAGCGTTGAAGAAGGGACGGCTACCTACGAGCAGTACTTC,CSVEEGTATYEQYF
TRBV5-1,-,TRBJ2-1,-,TGCGCCAGCAGCTTGGAACAGGGTGGTGAGCAGTTCTTC,CASSLEQGGEQFF
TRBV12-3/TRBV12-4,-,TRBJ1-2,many,TGTGCCAGCAGTTTGGGAGGGGGGGCCTATGGCTACACCTTC,CASSLGGGAYGYTF
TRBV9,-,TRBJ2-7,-,TGTGCCAGCAGCGCCGGGCCCTTTTTTGACGAGCAGTACTTC,CASSAGPFFDEQYF
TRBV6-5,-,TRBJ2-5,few,TGTGCCAGCAGTTACTCGAAGGGGTACGCGCAAGAGACCCAGTACTTC,CASSYSKGYAQETQYF
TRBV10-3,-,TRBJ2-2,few,TGTGCCATCAGTGGAGCGGGCTACACCGGGGAGCTGTTTTTT,CAISGAGYTGELFF
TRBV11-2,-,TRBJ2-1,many,TGTGCCAGCAGCTATATCCCGAGCTCCTACAATGAGCAGTTCTTC,CASSYIPSSYNEQFF
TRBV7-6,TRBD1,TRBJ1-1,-,TGTGCCAGCAGCTCCCATTGGGACAGGGTGACAGACACTGAAGCTTTCTTT,CASSSHWDRVTDTEAFF
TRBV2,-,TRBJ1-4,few,TGTGCCAGCAGTGGGGGCGGAGCAACTAATGAAAAACTGTTTTTT,CASSGGGATNEKLFF
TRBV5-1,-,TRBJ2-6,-,TGCGCCAGCAGCCCGACGACTGTTGGGGCCAACGTCCTGACTTTC,CASSPTTVGANVLTF
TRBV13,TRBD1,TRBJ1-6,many,TGTGCCAGCAGCATCAGGGACAGGGATTCGGCCCTCCACTTT,CASSIRDRDSALHF
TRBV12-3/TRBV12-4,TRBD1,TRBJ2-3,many,TGTGCCAGCAGCCCCCTCCAGGGGGCGGTAGCAGATACGCAGTATTTT,CASSPLQGAVADTQYF
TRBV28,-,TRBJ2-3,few,TGTGCCAGCCTCATGCCGGGGTACACAGATACGCAGTATTTT,CASLMPGYTDTQYF
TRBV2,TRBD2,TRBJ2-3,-,TGTGCCAGCAGTGAGCTGCGGGGGGGAGAAGATACGCAGTATTTT,CASSELRGGEDTQYF
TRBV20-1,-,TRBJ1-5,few,TGCAGTGCTAGAGATTGGGGTAGCAATCAGCCCCAGCATTTT,CSARDWGSNQPQHF
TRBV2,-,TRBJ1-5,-,TGTGCCAGCAGTGACGGGCCCGGAAATCAGCCCCAGCATTTT,CASSDGPGNQPQHF
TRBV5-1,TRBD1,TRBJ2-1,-,TGCGCCAGCAGCCTGAGACCGGGACAGGGAGACAATGAGCAGTTCTTC,CASSLRPGQGDNEQFF
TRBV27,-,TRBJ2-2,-,TGTGCCAGCAGATTGCGAGGTCTTGCCGGGGAGCTGTTTTTT,CASRLRGLAGELFF
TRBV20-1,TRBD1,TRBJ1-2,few,TGCTGTGCTAGAACCCGGGACAGGGAAGCTAACTATGGCTACACCTTC,CCARTRDREANYGYTF
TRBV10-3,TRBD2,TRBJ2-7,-,TGTGCCATCAGCGAGAGCCTGGGACTAGACTCCTACGAGCAGTACTTC,CAISESLGLDSYEQYF
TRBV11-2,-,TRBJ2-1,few,TGTGCCAGCAGCTTAGTTTGGGGCCCACACAATGAGCAGTTCTTC,CASSLVWGPHNEQFF
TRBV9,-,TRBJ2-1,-,TGTGCCAGCAGCGCCCAAAATGAGCAGTTCTTC,CASSAQNEQFF
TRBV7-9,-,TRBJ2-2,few,TGTGCCAGCCAAGCCGGGGAGCTGTTTTTT,CASQAGELFF
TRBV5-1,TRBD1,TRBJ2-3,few,TGCGCCAGCAGCGAAAGGACAGGGACTTCATTCACAGATACGCAGTATTTT,CASSERTGTSFTDTQYF
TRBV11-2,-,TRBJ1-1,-,TGTGCCAGCAGCTCGACACAAACGAACACTGAAGCTTTCTTT,CASSSTQTNTEAFF
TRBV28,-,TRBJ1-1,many,TGTGCCAGCAGTTCGGCTGAAGCTTTCTTT,CASSSAEAFF
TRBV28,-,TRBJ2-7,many,TGTGCCAGCAGCCCCTCCGGGACGGGAAACTACGAGCAGTACTTC,CASSPSGTGNYEQYF
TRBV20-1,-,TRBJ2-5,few,TGCAGTGCTAGAGTGGCTAGCGCCCCCCAAGAGACCCAGTACTTC,CSARVASAPQETQYF
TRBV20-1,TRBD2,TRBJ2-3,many,TGCAGTGCTAGACGCCGGCGGGCGGGAGCCGCAGATACGCAGTATTTT,CSARRRRAGAADTQYF
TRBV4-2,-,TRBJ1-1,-,TGTGCCAGCAGCCTTGGATCGGGGACGGGAACTGAAGCTTTCTTT,CASSLGSGTGTEAFF
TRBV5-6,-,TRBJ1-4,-,TGTGCCAGCAGCCGTAGGATCGGACAGCCCGCCGAAAAACTGTTTTTT,CASSRRIGQPAEKLFF
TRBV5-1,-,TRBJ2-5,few,TGCGCCAGCAGCTTTAGCCACCCGGGGGAGACCCAGTACTTC,CASSFSHPGETQYF
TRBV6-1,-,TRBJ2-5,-,TGTGCCAGCAGTCTCGGACTAAATGTGGAGACCCAGTACTTC,CASSLGLNVETQYF
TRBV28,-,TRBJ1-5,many,TGTGCCAGCAGTCCCCCTGGGGGCAATCAGCCCCAGCATTTT,CASSPPGGNQPQHF
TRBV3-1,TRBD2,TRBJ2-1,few,TGTGCCAGCAGCCCCCCCCTAGCGGGAGGCGGCAATGAGCAGTTCTTC,CASSPPLAGGGNEQFF
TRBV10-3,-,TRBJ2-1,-,TGTGCCATCAGTGATGTCCATTCGAATGAGCAGTTCTTC,CAISDVHSNEQFF
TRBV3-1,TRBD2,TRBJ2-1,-,TGTGCCAGCAGCCAGATAGCGGGGGAGCAGTTCTTC,CASSQIAGEQFF
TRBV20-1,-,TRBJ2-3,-,TGCAGTGCCCCGAGGTTAGGGGGGACAGATACGCAGTATTTT,CSAPRLGGTDTQYF
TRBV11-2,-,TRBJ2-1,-,TGTGCCAGCAGCTTAGATTTGGGGGGTTACTCCTACAATGAGCAGTTCTTC,CASSLDLGGYSYNEQFF